Shown below are 26 T cell receptor beta chains from a single sample sequenced in a study of Ad26.COV2.S vaccination and SARS-CoV-2 variants. TCRdb's copy holds only in-frame clones and misses some; the assay was immunoSEQ multiplex PCR. The sample lists roughly 300,000 clones; less than 90% were seen once. Treatment given: roughly 19 received Ad26.COV2.S at low or high dose, single or two shots; about 5 received placebo; per-sample allocation not given. Samples were taken on day 63 after the first vaccine or placebo injection. Sequenced here: peripheral blood, sampled in a trial of Ad26.COV2.S vaccine versus placebo. The receptor set was obtained from a person between 18 and 65 years old who received the Ad26.COV2.S COVID-19 vaccine or a placebo.

The chain couples TRBV4-1 to TRBJ1-1; no clear D gene. V lost 3 bases to trimming and J lost 5 bases, with 13 bases between them. Per the germline V gene, CDR1 is MGHRA and CDR2 is YSYEKL. The CDR3 sequence is 14 residues long. The CDR3 loop reads CASSHGYPGTEAFF. The CDR3, as DNA: TGCGCCAGCAGCCACGGGTATCCGGGGACTGAAGCTTTCTTT.

The chain combines TRBV5-4 with TRBJ2-7; tentative D call: TRBD2 (6 bases). The CDR3 spans 15 residues. Germline-derived CDR1 and CDR2 are SGHNT and YYREEE (reference sequence). V lost 3 bases to trimming and J lost 2 bases, with 15 bases between them. This CDR3 reads CASSSPGLAAYEQYF. In DNA, the CDR3 is TGTGCCAGCAGCTCACCGGGACTTGCAGCCTACGAGCAGTACTTC.

The chain has TRBV20-1 and TRBJ1-5; the D is unclear. V dropped 3 bases and J dropped 1 base, with 13 bases sitting between them. The length of the CDR3 is 15 residues. CDR1 is DFQATT, CDR2 SNEGSKA, per germline (reference sequence). The DNA for the CDR3 is TGCAGTGCTAGTAGTAACTGGGAGAGCAATCAGCCCCAGCATTTT. This encodes CSASSNWESNQPQHF.

Of note for this clone: This CDR3 is also generated by other DNA sequences in the sample. The V gene is TRBV6-5, the J gene TRBJ2-1, with D perhaps assigned TRBD1 or TRBD2 (5 bases each). CDR1 is MNHEY and CDR2 is SVGAGI in the germline V gene. The V gene lost 0 bases and the J gene lost 4 bases, with 10 bases spanning the gap. The CDR3 totals 15 residues. DNA for the CDR3: TGTGCCAGCAGTTACTCAGTTGGGGGTTACAATGAGCAGTTCTTC. It yields the protein CASSYSVGGYNEQFF.

In DNA form, the CDR3 reads TGTGCCTGGAGTACTAGGATTTTTGAGACCCAGTACTTC. This translates into CAWSTRIFETQYF. The chain uses TRBV30 and TRBJ2-5; TRBD2 is a possible D gene (5 bases). CDR3 length equals 13 residues. The V gene lost 2 bases and the J gene lost 5 bases, with 12 bases spanning the gap. Looked up from germline, CDR1 is GTSNPN and CDR2 is SVGIG (reference sequence).

The rearrangement joins TRBV3-1 (or the pseudogene TRBV3-2) to TRBJ2-2; 10 positions agree with TRBD2. CDR3 length: 16 residues. The V gene end was trimmed by 8 bases and the J gene end by 6 bases; junction bases not matched to a gene: 12. From germline, CDR1 is LGHDT and CDR2 YNNKEL (reference sequence). The CDR3 protein is CASRLKSGGASGELFF. The DNA of the CDR3 is TGTGCCAGCCGCTTGAAGAGCGGGGGGGCCTCCGGGGAGCTGTTTTTT.

The DNA for the CDR3 is TGTGCCAGCAGCTTGGGGGGGACAGGCCTGACCTACGAGCAGTACTTC. Its protein product is CASSLGGTGLTYEQYF. V and J are TRBV5-6 and TRBJ2-7; TRBD1 matches 8 bases. V was clipped by 0 bases and J by 2 bases; unmatched bases: 7. This CDR3 comprises 16 residues. The germline CDR1 and CDR2 sequences are SGHDT and YYEEEE. The entire variable domain, with the rest obtained from reference TRBV5-6 and TRBJ2-7, is as follows: DAGVTQSPTHLIKTRGQQVTLRCSPKSGHDTVSWYQQALGQGPQFIFQYYEEEERQRGNFPDRFSGHQFPNYSSELNVNALLLGDSALYLCASSLGGTGLTYEQYFGPGTRLTVT.

The chain uses TRBV19 and TRBJ1-1, with a possible D match to TRBD1 (6 bases). Trimming left V 2 bases short and J 2 bases short, with 9 bases between. Germline V gene data show CDR1 as LNHDA and CDR2 as SQIVND (reference sequence). The CDR3 covers 14 residues. The CDR3 sequence: CASSISGGNTEAFF. The CDR3 bases are TGTGCCAGTAGTATATCTGGGGGCAACACTGAAGCTTTCTTT.

This CDR3 reads CAISESSYNEQFF. The CDR3 DNA sequence: TGTGCCATCAGTGAGTCTTCCTACAATGAGCAGTTCTTC. The chain is built from TRBV10-3 and TRBJ2-1, with D hard to call. Trimming cost V 0 bases and J 1 base, with 1 base left between them. The germline gives CDR1 ENHRY, CDR2 SYGVKD. The CDR3 runs 13 residues.

The V gene is TRBV6-2 or TRBV6-3, the J gene TRBJ2-6, with 9 bases fitting TRBD1. The CDR3 contains 18 residues. The germline V gene encodes CDR1 MNHEY and CDR2 SVGEGT. The V segment lost 6 bases and the J segment 0 bases; nucleotides outside the gene matches: 9. CDR3 DNA sequence: TGTGCCAGCAGCACCCAACAGGGGGCGGGCTCTGGGGCCAACGTCCTGACTTTC. As protein: CASSTQQGAGSGANVLTF.

The chain couples TRBV11-3 to TRBJ2-7, with D possibly being TRBD1 (6 bases). The CDR3 is 15 amino acids. CDR1 and CDR2 (germline): SGHNT, YENEEA. The V gene lost 0 bases and the J gene lost 1 base, with 10 bases spanning the gap. In DNA, the CDR3 is TGTGCCAGCAGCTTAGAGGCAGGGGATTCCTACGAGCAGTACTTC. This translates into CASSLEAGDSYEQYF.

The rearrangement uses TRBV14 and TRBJ2-7; D is undetermined. The germline gives CDR1 SGHDN, CDR2 FVKESK. The CDR3 is made up of 15 amino acids. Trimming took off 1 base at V and 7 bases at J, with 17 bases between the two ends. The CDR3 DNA sequence: TGTGCCAGCAGCCAAGCGGCCTCGGTGATGGAAGAGCAGTACTTC. Translation: CASSQAASVMEEQYF.

The chain has TRBV30 and TRBJ1-5; D may be TRBD1 (6 bases). The germline V gene encodes CDR1 GTSNPN and CDR2 SVGIG (reference sequence). There are 13 residues in the CDR3. Trimming took 2 bases from V and 7 from J, leaving 12 bases between them. In DNA, the CDR3 is TGTGCCTGGAGTACACAGGGATCCCAGCCCCAGCATTTT. Translated: CAWSTQGSQPQHF.

The chain is built from TRBV6-6 and TRBJ1-1; a possible D gene is TRBD1 (6 bases). V lost 1 base and J 1 base, leaving 10 bases between the germline ends. Looked up from germline, CDR1 is MNHNY and CDR2 is SVGAGI (reference sequence). This CDR3 is built from 15 residues. The CDR3, as DNA: TGTGCCAGCAGTTACTGGAACAGGGCGAACACTGAAGCTTTCTTT. Residues: CASSYWNRANTEAFF.

The V gene is TRBV15, the J gene TRBJ2-3, with D possibly being TRBD2 (5 bases). Trimming took off 5 bases at V and 3 bases at J, with 15 bases between the two ends. The length of the CDR3 is 15 residues. Germline V gene lookup returns CDR1 LNHNV and CDR2 YYDKDF (reference sequence). DNA of the CDR3: TGTGCCACCAGCTTTTCTCAGCGGCCAACAGATACGCAGTATTTT. Translated: CATSFSQRPTDTQYF.

This chain links TRBV6-5 with TRBJ2-7; TRBD2 is a possible D gene (5 bases). The V and J ends lost 6 bases and 0 bases respectively, with 15 bases between them. This CDR3 is built from 15 residues. Germline CDR1 MNHEY, CDR2 SVGAGI. As DNA, the CDR3 is TGTGCCAGCAGGGACGGGGATGGGTTCTCCTACGAGCAGTACTTC. It codes for CASRDGDGFSYEQYF.

DNA for the CDR3: TGTGCCAGTAGTATCATGGGGCAGGACTACGAGCAGTACTTC. Translation gives CASSIMGQDYEQYF. This chain connects TRBV19 to TRBJ2-7; tentatively, D is TRBD1 (5 bases). V was trimmed by 3 bases and J by 3 bases, leaving 12 bases between them. The length of the CDR3 is 14 residues. CDR1 is LNHDA and CDR2 is SQIVND in the germline V gene (reference sequence).

This clone appeared a few times. Other DNA sequences from this sample encode an identical CDR3 as well. V is TRBV30 and J is TRBJ1-4; D call uncertain. This CDR3 region has 14 residues. CDR1 is GTSNPN and CDR2 is SVGIG in the germline V gene (reference sequence). V was pared by 1 base and J by 0 bases, with 6 bases between. CDR3 in DNA: TGTGCCTGGAGTGCGGCTGCAACTAATGAAAAACTGTTTTTT. Protein: CAWSAAATNEKLFF.

This chain uses TRBV19 with TRBJ2-3; D ambiguous. Per the germline V gene, CDR1 is LNHDA and CDR2 is SQIVND (reference sequence). V was trimmed by 5 bases and J by 4 bases, leaving 13 bases between them. The CDR3 is 14 residues long. CDR3 sequence reads: CASSGHGVPDTQYF. CDR3 bases: TGTGCCAGTAGTGGTCACGGCGTGCCAGATACGCAGTATTTT.

The chain carries TRBV7-9 and TRBJ1-1; 7 bases are a match to TRBD1. Germline V gives CDR1 SEHNR, CDR2 FQNEAQ (reference sequence). The length of the CDR3 is 13 residues. The junction had 6 bases not matched to a gene; V was cut back by 5 bases and J by 6 bases. CDR3 sequence: CASSIRTGAEAFF. The CDR3 DNA sequence: TGTGCCAGCAGCATCCGGACAGGAGCTGAAGCTTTCTTT.

This clone has just one count. The rearrangement uses TRBV23-1 and TRBJ2-7; weak D call: TRBD2 (6 bases). TRBV23-1 is an open reading frame, and its role is uncertain. V lost 3 bases and J lost 0, with 9 bases in between. CDR3 length: 14 amino acids. CDR3 sequence reads: CASSQGLNSYEQYF. The DNA for the CDR3 is TGCGCCAGCAGTCAGGGACTTAACTCCTACGAGCAGTACTTC.

The V and J genes are TRBV7-9 and TRBJ2-7; D is tentatively TRBD1 or TRBD2 (5 bases each). Between the trimmed V and J ends, which lost 6 bases and 4 bases, there was a span of 19 bases. Germline CDR1 SEHNR, CDR2 FQNEAQ (reference sequence). The CDR3 loop spans 15 amino acids. The CDR3 loop reads CASSARGQTLYEQYF. The DNA for the CDR3 is TGTGCCAGCAGTGCCCGGGGCCAGACACTATACGAGCAGTACTTC.

The genes are TRBV5-8 and TRBJ1-1; the D gene is possibly TRBD1 (5 bases). Germline V CDR1 and CDR2: SGHTS, YDEGEE. The CDR3 has 15 amino acids. Between the trimmed V and J ends, which lost 4 bases and 4 bases, there was a span of 17 bases. The CDR3 DNA follows: TGTGCCAGCAGCCGCGATCAGGGATTTAGCACTGAAGCTTTCTTT. This translates into CASSRDQGFSTEAFF.

The chain has TRBV30 and TRBJ2-7; no definite D call. V dropped 5 bases and J dropped 7 bases, with 12 bases sitting between them. CDR1 GTSNPN and CDR2 SVGIG come from the germline V gene (reference sequence). The CDR3 covers 11 residues. The CDR3 is CAWGIQFEQYF. For the CDR3, the DNA is TGTGCCTGGGGAATACAGTTTGAGCAGTACTTC.

The V and J genes are TRBV9 and TRBJ2-7; TRBD1 aligns across 10 bases. The CDR3 is 14 amino acids. The germline gives CDR1 SGDLS, CDR2 YYNGEE. The V and J ends lost 3 bases and 5 bases, in that order; junction bases with no gene match: 5. The CDR3 loop reads CASSDRDRGDEQYF. CDR3 nucleotide sequence: TGTGCCAGCAGCGACCGGGACAGGGGTGACGAGCAGTACTTC. The full variable domain, with the rest looked up from reference TRBV9 and TRBJ2-7, is DSGVTQTPKHLITATGQRVTLRCSPRSGDLSVYWYQQSLDQGLQFLIQYYNGEERAKGNILERFSAQQFPDLHSELNLSSLELGDSALYFCASSDRDRGDEQYFGPGTRLTVT.

This clone has only one observation. The J gene is TRBJ1-2, the V gene TRBV7-9, with D tentatively TRBD1 (5 bases). The V gene's germline CDR1 is SEHNR and CDR2 FQNEAQ (reference sequence). The CDR3 consists of 15 residues. V was shortened by 4 bases and J by 0 bases, with 12 bases between the two germline ends. CDR3: CASSSLGGANYGYTF. In nucleotides, the CDR3 is TGTGCCAGCAGCTCTCTGGGAGGGGCTAACTATGGCTACACCTTC.